This is a list of T cell receptor beta chains from one sample in a study of vaccination effects on CD4 cells after COVID-19. For these receptors, no antigen is known. Generated by immunoSEQ multiplex PCR, the TCRdb table keeps only in-frame clones and is missing some. In the table there are about 70,000 clones, roughly three quarters of which are singletons. Source: CD4+ T cells from PBMCs cultured without peptide, taken before COVID-19 vaccination. These receptors originate from a human donor who received a COVID-19 vaccine. Each CDR3 is given with its conserved first and last residue. A D gene is named only where the DNA matches it firmly. Clone size is shown for a subset of rows, as once, few, many or a class of expanded clone.

abundance | j_gene | len | d_gene | v_gene | CDR3aa | CDR3nt
- | TRBJ1-5 | 13 | - | TRBV2 | CASRGSVNQPQHF | TGTGCCAGTAGGGGGTCAGTCAATCAGCCCCAGCATTTT
- | TRBJ2-3 | 14 | TRBD1 | TRBV6-4 | CASRADRATDTQYF | TGTGCCAGCAGAGCGGACAGGGCTACAGATACGCAGTATTTT
- | TRBJ2-1 | 14 | - | TRBV7-2 | CASSLNRDPNEQFF | TGTGCCAGCAGCTTAAACCGGGACCCCAATGAGCAGTTCTTC
once | TRBJ2-5 | 16 | TRBD2 | TRBV6-1 | CASSVSSGGAGETQYF | TGTGCCAGCAGTGTATCTAGCGGGGGGGCTGGTGAGACCCAGTACTTC
once | TRBJ2-4 | 18 | - | TRBV19 | CASSIDGWGAVAKNIQYF | TGTGCCAGTAGTATAGATGGTTGGGGGGCAGTAGCCAAAAACATTCAGTACTTC
- | TRBJ1-5 | 15 | - | TRBV2 | CASRDRISGNQPQHF | TGTGCCAGCAGAGACAGGATTTCAGGCAATCAGCCCCAGCATTTT
- | TRBJ2-1 | 15 | TRBD1 | TRBV5-5 | CASSLTGQGSNEQFF | TGTGCCAGCAGCTTGACGGGACAGGGTAGCAATGAGCAGTTCTTC
- | TRBJ1-5 | 13 | - | TRBV18 | CASSPGPNQPQHF | TGTGCCAGCTCACCAGGGCCTAATCAGCCCCAGCATTTT
few | TRBJ1-2 | 13 | - | TRBV27 | CASSSTLGAGYTF | TGTGCCAGCAGCAGCACCCTGGGGGCTGGCTACACCTTC
- | TRBJ1-5 | 15 | - | TRBV6-6 | CASSYERSANQPQHF | TGTGCCAGCAGTTACGAGAGGTCGGCCAATCAGCCCCAGCATTTT
- | TRBJ2-1 | 15 | TRBD2 | TRBV7-2 | CASSPGLAGWYEQFF | TGTGCCAGCAGCCCTGGACTAGCGGGTTGGTATGAGCAGTTCTTC
few | TRBJ1-5 | 14 | - | TRBV4-1 | CASSQYPWGQPQHF | TGCGCCAGCAGCCAATACCCCTGGGGTCAGCCCCAGCATTTT
- | TRBJ1-2 | 14 | - | TRBV5-1 | CASSPSGDDYGYTF | TGCGCCAGCAGCCCCTCGGGGGACGACTATGGCTACACCTTC
- | TRBJ2-5 | 15 | TRBD1 | TRBV24-1 | CATSDLGTGFETQYF | TGTGCCACCAGTGATTTAGGGACAGGGTTTGAGACCCAGTACTTC
- | TRBJ1-6 | 14 | - | TRBV5-1 | CASSFIGHNSPLHF | TGCGCCAGCAGCTTTATAGGCCACAATTCACCCCTCCACTTT
- | TRBJ1-2 | 13 | TRBD1 | TRBV7-2 | CASSLGQGDGYTF | TGTGCCAGCAGCTTAGGACAGGGAGACGGCTACACCTTC
few | TRBJ1-5 | 15 | - | TRBV1 | CTSSQRGPGNQPQHF | TGCACCAGCAGCCAACGGGGGCCGGGCAATCAGCCCCAGCATTTT
once | TRBJ2-1 | 15 | - | TRBV5-1 | CASSLIGFPGNEQFF | TGCGCCAGCAGCTTGATCGGGTTTCCCGGCAATGAGCAGTTCTTC
- | TRBJ1-4 | 15 | - | TRBV6-4 | CASSLHYRENEKLFF | TGTGCCAGCAGCCTTCATTATAGGGAGAATGAAAAACTGTTTTTT
- | TRBJ2-2 | 15 | - | TRBV5-1 | CASSSVSTNTGELFF | TGCGCCAGCAGCTCTGTGAGCACGAACACCGGGGAGCTGTTTTTT
- | TRBJ2-3 | 14 | - | TRBV2 | CASSERTDTDTQYF | TGTGCCAGCAGTGAAAGGACAGACACAGATACGCAGTATTTT
- | TRBJ1-6 | 19 | - | TRBV27 | CASSPFPPRRTTYNSPLHF | TGTGCCAGCAGTCCCTTCCCCCCACGGAGGACCACCTATAATTCACCCCTCCACTTT
- | TRBJ1-2 | 14 | - | TRBV28 | CASSLPPMQQGYTF | TGTGCCAGCAGTCTCCCCCCTATGCAGCAGGGCTACACCTTC
- | TRBJ2-2 | 18 | - | TRBV24-1 | CATSDLRDILAGTGELFF | TGTGCCACCAGTGATTTGCGGGACATCCTCGCGGGCACCGGGGAGCTGTTTTTT
- | TRBJ1-3 | 16 | TRBD1 | TRBV4-1 | CASTPGTGGTGNTIYF | TGCGCCAGCACTCCCGGGACAGGGGGGACAGGAAACACCATATATTTT
- | TRBJ1-3 | 12 | - | TRBV4-1 | CASSQVGYTIYF | TGCGCCAGCAGCCAAGTGGGGTACACCATATATTTT
- | TRBJ1-1 | 15 | - | TRBV19 | CASSIAFPMDTEAFF | TGTGCCAGTAGTATTGCGTTCCCCATGGACACTGAAGCTTTCTTT
few | TRBJ2-5 | 16 | - | TRBV24-1 | CATSEVRGTLGETQYF | TGTGCCACCAGTGAAGTCAGGGGTACCTTAGGGGAGACCCAGTACTTC
- | TRBJ2-3 | 16 | - | TRBV3-1/TRBV3-2 | CASSHSGGGATDTQYF | TGTGCCAGCAGCCATTCAGGTGGGGGGGCCACAGATACGCAGTATTTT
- | TRBJ2-3 | 13 | TRBD1 | TRBV24-1 | CAIGQGATDTQYF | TGTGCCATCGGACAGGGGGCCACAGATACGCAGTATTTT
- | TRBJ2-5 | 20 | - | TRBV18 | CASSPLSKQHRTHEKETQYF | TGTGCCAGCTCACCCCTCTCAAAACAGCACAGGACCCACGAAAAAGAGACCCAGTACTTC
- | TRBJ2-2 | 17 | TRBD1 | TRBV6-2/TRBV6-3 | CASSYDPTGADTGELFF | TGTGCCAGCAGTTATGACCCGACAGGGGCGGACACCGGGGAGCTGTTTTTT
once | TRBJ2-2 | 15 | - | TRBV5-5 | CASSSGTPNTGELFF | TGTGCCAGCAGCTCCGGGACCCCGAACACCGGGGAGCTGTTTTTT
once | TRBJ2-5 | 14 | - | TRBV28 | CASCRTHPRGTQYF | TGTGCCAGCTGTAGAACGCACCCCAGAGGGACCCAGTACTTC
- | TRBJ2-1 | 16 | TRBD1 | TRBV5-1 | CASSLDTGAIYNEQFF | TGCGCCAGCAGCTTGGATACAGGGGCCATATACAATGAGCAGTTCTTC
- | TRBJ2-5 | 13 | TRBD2 | TRBV11-1 | CASSFSGAETQYF | TGTGCCAGCAGCTTCAGCGGGGCGGAGACCCAGTACTTC
- | TRBJ2-3 | 17 | TRBD2 | TRBV6-2/TRBV6-3 | CASSFSGTSGPLDTQYF | TGTGCCAGCAGTTTTTCCGGGACTAGCGGTCCGTTGGATACGCAGTATTTT
- | TRBJ1-1 | 13 | - | TRBV5-1 | CASSSGGSTEAFF | TGCGCCAGCAGCTCGGGAGGGAGCACTGAAGCTTTCTTT
- | TRBJ1-6 | 15 | - | TRBV7-2 | CASSLREGGASPLHF | TGTGCCAGCAGCTTACGCGAAGGGGGGGCCTCACCCCTCCACTTT
- | TRBJ1-5 | 17 | TRBD1 | TRBV18 | CASSPTGTVPQRVPQHF | TGTGCCAGCTCACCCACCGGGACAGTGCCGCAAAGAGTACCCCAGCATTTT
once | TRBJ2-2 | 13 | - | TRBV2 | CASRKTGSGELFF | TGTGCCAGCAGGAAGACAGGATCCGGGGAGCTGTTTTTT
- | TRBJ1-2 | 14 | - | TRBV7-9 | CASSTRGSGYGYTF | TGTGCCAGCAGCACCAGGGGATCCGGCTATGGCTACACCTTC
- | TRBJ1-3 | 15 | - | TRBV18 | CASSRDRHSGNTIYF | TGTGCCAGCTCACGGGACCGGCACTCTGGAAACACCATATATTTT
- | TRBJ2-1 | 17 | TRBD2 | TRBV6-1 | CASSEQPGTSLINEQFF | TGTGCCAGCAGTGAACAACCCGGGACTAGCCTGATCAATGAGCAGTTCTTC
- | TRBJ2-3 | 15 | TRBD2 | TRBV19 | CASSIDTTGTSGGIF | TGTGCCAGTAGTATAGATACTACCGGGACTAGCGGCGGGATTTTT
- | TRBJ1-3 | 15 | - | TRBV15 | CATSRPPLGGNTIYF | TGTGCCACCAGCAGACCCCCTTTAGGGGGAAACACCATATATTTT
once | TRBJ1-1 | 15 | - | TRBV30 | CAWSIRGTGGTEAFF | TGTGCCTGGAGTATCCGAGGGACGGGGGGCACTGAAGCTTTCTTT
- | TRBJ2-5 | 12 | - | TRBV7-8 | CASSLAVETQYF | TGTGCCAGCAGCTTAGCCGTGGAGACCCAGTACTTC
- | TRBJ1-6 | 15 | - | TRBV7-2 | CASSYQGASNSPLHF | TGTGCCAGCAGCTACCAGGGCGCTTCTAATTCACCCCTCCACTTT
- | TRBJ2-2 | 13 | - | TRBV7-2 | CASSAFLTGELFF | TGTGCCAGCAGCGCGTTCCTCACCGGGGAGCTGTTTTTT
once | TRBJ1-1 | 13 | TRBD1 | TRBV7-3 | CASSHGQGSRAFF | TGTGCCAGCAGCCATGGACAGGGTAGTAGAGCTTTCTTT
- | TRBJ2-5 | 16 | - | TRBV3-1/TRBV3-2 | CASSRGGAWYQETQYF | TGTGCCAGCAGCCGAGGGGGAGCCTGGTACCAAGAGACCCAGTACTTC
few | TRBJ1-5 | 14 | - | TRBV19 | CASSIDRGNQPQHF | TGTGCCAGTAGTATAGACAGGGGCAATCAGCCCCAGCATTTT
few | TRBJ1-6 | 16 | TRBD1 | TRBV30 | CASGRDRGFYNSPLHF | TGTGCCTCCGGGAGGGACAGGGGATTTTATAATTCACCCCTCCACTTT
- | TRBJ2-5 | 14 | - | TRBV7-2 | CASRPGRAQETQYF | TGTGCCAGCAGACCCGGACGTGCTCAAGAGACCCAGTACTTC
medium-sized | TRBJ1-2 | 15 | - | TRBV9 | CASSVEAGVGYGYTF | TGTGCCAGCAGCGTAGAGGCAGGGGTGGGATATGGCTACACCTTC